Below, 24 T cell receptor beta chains from the same sample are listed, as sequenced in a study of patients and donors after allogeneic stem cell transplantation. TCRdb independently ran MiXCR on the RT-PCR reads; one entry per CDR3 protein. The data show approximately 160,000 distinct CDR3 sequences, with 30% seen just once and 3.2% held by the top ten. Sequences were obtained from blood, either unsorted or a sorted T cell fraction (not recorded which). Receptors were obtained from a human donor who was either an allogeneic HSCT recipient or a stem cell or donor lymphocyte infusion donor (not recorded which). It is not recorded whose cells these are; they may come from a transplant donor.

The V and J genes are TRBV30 and TRBJ2-1; unclear D gene. The CDR3 is made up of 13 amino acids. Germline V lookup: CDR1 GTSNPN, CDR2 SVGIG (reference sequence). Trimming stripped 0 bases from V and 7 bases from J, with 10 bases between. In DNA form, the CDR3 reads TGTGCCTGGAGTGTTCTCTCGGGTAATGAGCAGTTCTTC. Protein sequence: CAWSVLSGNEQFF.

The rearrangement links TRBV6-1 to TRBJ2-1; 7 bases match TRBD1. Germline-derived CDR1 and CDR2 are MNHNS and SASEGT. V lost 8 bases and J lost 0; bases outside the gene matches: 1. The CDR3 extends over 13 amino acids. CDR3 residues: CASAGGSYNEQFF. Written as DNA, the CDR3 is TGTGCCAGCGCAGGGGGCTCCTACAATGAGCAGTTCTTC.

In its sample, this clonotype was seen a few times. The V and J genes are TRBV7-2 and TRBJ2-2, with unresolved D. The germline gives CDR1 SGHTA, CDR2 FQGNSA. The CDR3 extends over 16 amino acids. V lost 5 bases to trimming and J lost 1 base, with 14 bases between them. As DNA, the CDR3 is TGTGCCAGCAGCCTTTTTGACATGTTGAACACCGGGGAGCTGTTTTTT. It encodes CASSLFDMLNTGELFF.

This rearrangement joins TRBV5-6 to TRBJ2-7; TRBD1 or TRBD2 may be the D gene (5 bases each). Germline loops: CDR1 SGHDT, CDR2 YYEEEE. Between the trimmed V and J ends, which lost 2 bases and 3 bases, there was a span of 12 bases. CDR3 size: 14 residues. The CDR3 DNA follows: TGTGCCAGCAGCTTTGGGACCGACGACTACGAGCAGTACTTC. It yields the protein CASSFGTDDYEQYF.

This rearrangement joins TRBV7-2 to TRBJ2-6, with D unresolved. CDR3 size: 15 residues. Germline values: CDR1 SGHTA, CDR2 FQGNSA. With 3 bases removed from V and 0 bases from J, the gap between germline ends came to 6 bases. The CDR3 spells CASSLATSGANVLTF. CDR3 in DNA: TGTGCCAGCAGCTTGGCAACCTCTGGGGCCAACGTCCTGACTTTC.

This clonotype was observed a few times. This chain links TRBV7-9 with TRBJ1-4; no reliable D call. In germline, CDR1 is SEHNR, CDR2 FQNEAQ (reference sequence). The CDR3 covers 15 residues. V gave up 1 base and J gave up 0 bases, with 6 bases separating them. As DNA, the CDR3 is TGTGCCAGCAGCTTAGTCACAGCAACTAATGAAAAACTGTTTTTT. Amino acids: CASSLVTATNEKLFF.

The table lists this clonotype with a few counts. The chain recombines TRBV29-1 with TRBJ2-3, with 8 bases identical to TRBD1. Germline V gene sequence: CDR1 SQVTM, CDR2 ANQGSEA. This CDR3 has 15 residues. V was clipped by 6 bases and J by 2 bases; unmatched bases: 10. The CDR3 reads CSVAQQGDITDTQYF. The CDR3 DNA reads TGCAGCGTCGCGCAACAGGGGGACATCACAGATACGCAGTATTTT.

In its sample, this clonotype was seen many times. The chain has TRBV7-8 and TRBJ1-2; D is possibly TRBD1 (5 bases). Looked up from germline, CDR1 is SGHVS and CDR2 is FQNEAQ. The V and J ends lost 5 bases and 4 bases respectively, with 14 bases between them. The CDR3 contains 14 residues. The CDR3 spells CASSPGVGTYGYTF. The CDR3 nucleotides read TGTGCCAGCAGCCCTGGGGTCGGGACCTATGGCTACACCTTC. The full variable domain, in which reference TRBV7-8 and TRBJ1-2 provide the parts outside the CDR3, is GAGVSQSPRYKVAKRGQDVALRCDPISGHVSLFWYQQALGQGPEFLTYFQNEAQLDKSGLPSDRFFAERPEGSVSTLKIQRTQQEDSAVYLCASSPGVGTYGYTFGSGTRLTVV.

The chain links TRBV20-1 to TRBJ2-1; maybe TRBD1 (6 bases). Trimming removed 4 bases from V and 4 bases from J, with 23 bases in between. Germline V lookup: CDR1 DFQATT, CDR2 SNEGSKA (reference sequence). This CDR3 has 17 residues. The CDR3, as DNA: TGCAGTGCTAAAACCCAGGCGCAGGGGCGACCTTACAATGAGCAGTTCTTC. It codes for CSAKTQAQGRPYNEQFF.

This clonotype was detected a few times. The V call is TRBV7-2, the J call TRBJ2-1; TRBD2 agrees at 7 bases. The CDR3 covers 11 residues. The J segment lost 10 bases and the V segment lost 5 bases, leaving 2 bases of the junction unmatched. Germline V gene data show CDR1 as SGHTA and CDR2 as FQGNSA. CDR3 amino acids: CASSETSEQFF. In nucleotides, the CDR3 is TGTGCCAGCAGCGAGACTAGCGAGCAGTTCTTC. The full variable domain, rest sourced from reference TRBV7-2 and TRBJ2-1, is GAGVSQSPSNKVTEKGKDVELRCDPISGHTALYWYRQSLGQGLEFLIYFQGNSAPDKSGLPSDRFSAERTGGSVSTLTIQRTQQEDSAVYLCASSETSEQFFGPGTRLTVL.

The rearrangement uses TRBV18 and TRBJ2-7; 10 nucleotides line up with TRBD1. V lost 5 bases and J lost 5; bases outside the gene matches: 15. The CDR3 covers 17 residues. Germline CDR1 reads KGHSH; CDR2 reads LQKENI. CDR3 amino acids: CASSSNLPGTGVHEQYF. CDR3 in DNA: TGTGCCAGCTCATCGAACCTCCCCGGGACAGGGGTACACGAGCAGTACTTC.

CDR3 DNA: TGTGCCAGCAGCTTAGGGGGACCGGGACAGGGGATTAACTATAATTCACCCCTCCACTTT. Translating gives CASSLGGPGQGINYNSPLHF. This chain links TRBV7-2 with TRBJ1-6, with 10 bases aligning to TRBD1. The V gene end was trimmed by 1 base and the J gene end by 3 bases; junction bases not matched to a gene: 12. This CDR3 is 20 amino acids long. Germline loops: CDR1 SGHTA, CDR2 FQGNSA.

V gene TRBV6-5 combines with J gene TRBJ1-2; D is unresolved. V was shortened by 0 bases and J by 2 bases, with 7 bases between the two germline ends. CDR1 is MNHEY, CDR2 SVGAGI, per germline. The CDR3 sequence is 14 residues long. CDR3 residues: CASSYSEHNYGYTF. DNA for the CDR3: TGTGCCAGCAGTTACTCGGAGCACAACTATGGCTACACCTTC.

As DNA, the CDR3 is TGCAGCGTCGTAGCGGGGTCCTACAATGAGCAGTTCTTC. As protein: CSVVAGSYNEQFF. The chain couples TRBV29-1 to TRBJ2-1; TRBD2 matches 8 bases. CDR1 and CDR2 (germline): SQVTM, ANQGSEA. V was clipped by 6 bases and J by 1 base; unmatched bases: 2. CDR3 length equals 13 residues.

This chain connects TRBV7-6 to TRBJ2-1, with 8 positions matching TRBD2. V lost 5 bases to trimming and J lost 3 bases; unmatched junction nucleotides: 6. From germline, CDR1 is SGHVS and CDR2 FNYEAQ. This CDR3 has 15 amino acids. The CDR3 DNA is TGTGCCAGCAGCGCATCGGGACTAGGCTACAATGAGCAGTTCTTC. Its translation: CASSASGLGYNEQFF.

This chain's CDR3 is CSASLGQINQPQHF. The CDR3 coding sequence is TGCAGTGCTTCCTTAGGACAGATCAATCAGCCCCAGCATTTT. The V and J genes are TRBV20-1 and TRBJ1-5, with D perhaps TRBD1 (6 bases). Germline CDR1 DFQATT, CDR2 SNEGSKA (reference sequence). The CDR3 totals 14 residues. Trimming took 5 bases from V and 3 from J, leaving 14 bases between them.

This chain joins TRBV20-1 and TRBJ1-2; D gene uncertain. Germline V gene data show CDR1 as DFQATT and CDR2 as SNEGSKA (reference sequence). The CDR3 covers 14 residues. Trimming left V 3 bases short and J 4 bases short, with 15 bases between. This CDR3 is CSASRPGSRYGYTF. The DNA of the CDR3 is TGCAGTGCTAGTAGACCGGGAAGTCGCTATGGCTACACCTTC.

The chain recombines TRBV12-3 or TRBV12-4 with TRBJ2-3; no clear D gene. Trimming took 2 bases from V and 0 from J, leaving 12 bases between them. The CDR3 length is 16 residues. DNA for the CDR3: TGTGCCAGCAGTTTAAGCGAGCGCCTTAGCACAGATACGCAGTATTTT. Protein: CASSLSERLSTDTQYF.

This clonotype was counted at least ten times. The J gene is TRBJ2-7, the V gene TRBV20-1; D perhaps matches TRBD2 (6 bases). CDR1 and CDR2 (germline): DFQATT, SNEGSKA (reference sequence). This CDR3 is 13 amino acids long. Trimming pared 6 bases from V and 3 bases from J, leaving 15 bases between. CDR3 sequence reads: CSAPGTGGYEQYF. CDR3 coding DNA: TGCAGTGCACCCGGGACCGGGGGCTACGAGCAGTACTTC.

In this sample, this clonotype turned up once. The chain uses TRBV10-3 and TRBJ2-7; TRBD2 aligns across 13 bases. CDR3 length equals 15 residues. After removal of 2 bases from V and 4 bases from J, the junction contained 2 bases not matched to a gene. Germline assignment: CDR1 ENHRY and CDR2 SYGVKD. The CDR3 DNA sequence: TGTGCCATCAGTGAGGGGGGACTAGCGGGATACGAGCAGTACTTC. Its protein is CAISEGGLAGYEQYF.

A few counts support this clonotype. This chain connects TRBV10-3 to TRBJ1-3; D unclear. V dropped 3 bases and J dropped 1 base, with 7 bases sitting between them. The germline V gene encodes CDR1 ENHRY and CDR2 SYGVKD. The CDR3 runs to 14 residues. In DNA form, the CDR3 reads TGTGCCATCAGTGATGGAGGGTCTGGAAACACCATATATTTT. Translated: CAISDGGSGNTIYF.

This clonotype was recorded once. The V gene is TRBV6-4, the J gene TRBJ2-2; D gene unclear. From germline, CDR1 is MRHNA and CDR2 SNTAGT. The CDR3 loop spans 13 amino acids. V lost 2 bases and J 7 bases, leaving 8 bases between the germline ends. The CDR3 spells CASSDHIGGELFF. The CDR3 DNA reads as TGTGCCAGCAGTGACCATATAGGCGGGGAGCTGTTTTTT.

In its sample, this clonotype was seen a few times. The genes are TRBV7-8 and TRBJ2-1; 9 bases are a match to TRBD2. This CDR3 has 16 residues. V was clipped by 3 bases and J by 7 bases; unmatched bases: 10. Germline V gene lookup returns CDR1 SGHVS and CDR2 FQNEAQ. The CDR3 loop reads CASSFGGRARSNEQFF. The CDR3 nucleotides are TGTGCCAGCAGCTTCGGCGGGAGGGCCCGAAGTAATGAGCAGTTCTTC.

The rearrangement uses TRBV20-1 and TRBJ2-5, with 15 bases fitting TRBD2. Germline-derived CDR1 and CDR2 are DFQATT and SNEGSKA (reference sequence). J gave up 5 bases and V 6 bases, and 7 bases lay outside the gene matches. The CDR3 totals 15 residues. CDR3 residues: CSARTSGRVMETQYF. The CDR3 DNA is TGCAGTGCCCGGACTAGCGGGAGGGTGATGGAGACCCAGTACTTC.